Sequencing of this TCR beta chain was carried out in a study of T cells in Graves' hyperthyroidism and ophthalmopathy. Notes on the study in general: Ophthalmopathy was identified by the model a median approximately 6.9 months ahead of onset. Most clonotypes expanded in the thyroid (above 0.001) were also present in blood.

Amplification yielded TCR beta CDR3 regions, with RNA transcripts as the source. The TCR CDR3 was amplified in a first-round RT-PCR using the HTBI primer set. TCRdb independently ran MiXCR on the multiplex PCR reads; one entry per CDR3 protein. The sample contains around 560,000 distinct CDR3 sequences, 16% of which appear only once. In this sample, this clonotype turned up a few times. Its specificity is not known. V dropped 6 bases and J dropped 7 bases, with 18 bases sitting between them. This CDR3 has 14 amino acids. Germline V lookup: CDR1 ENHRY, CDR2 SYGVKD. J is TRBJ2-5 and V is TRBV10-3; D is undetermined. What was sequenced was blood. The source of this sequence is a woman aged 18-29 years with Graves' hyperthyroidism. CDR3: CAIRGQTEAGTQYF. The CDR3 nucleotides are TGTGCCATCAGGGGCCAAACCGAGGCCGGGACCCAGTACTTC.